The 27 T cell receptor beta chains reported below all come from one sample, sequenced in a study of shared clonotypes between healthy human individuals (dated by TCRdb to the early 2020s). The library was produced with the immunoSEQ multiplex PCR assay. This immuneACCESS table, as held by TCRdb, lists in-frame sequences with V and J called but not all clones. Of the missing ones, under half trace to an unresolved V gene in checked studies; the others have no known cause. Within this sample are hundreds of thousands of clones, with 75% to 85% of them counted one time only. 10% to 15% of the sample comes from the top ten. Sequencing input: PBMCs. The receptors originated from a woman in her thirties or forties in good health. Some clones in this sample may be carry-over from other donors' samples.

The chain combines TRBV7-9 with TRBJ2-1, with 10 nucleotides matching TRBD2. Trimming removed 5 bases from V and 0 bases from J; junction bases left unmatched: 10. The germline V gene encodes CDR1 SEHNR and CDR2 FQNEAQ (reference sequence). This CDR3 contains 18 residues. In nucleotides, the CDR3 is TGTGCCAGCAGCCAAGCGGGAGGGCCCGCGAGCTCCTACAATGAGCAGTTCTTC. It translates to CASSQAGGPASSYNEQFF.

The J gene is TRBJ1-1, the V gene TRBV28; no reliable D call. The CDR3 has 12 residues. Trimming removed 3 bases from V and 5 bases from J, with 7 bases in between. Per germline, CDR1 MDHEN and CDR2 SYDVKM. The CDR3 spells CASSFLGTEAFF. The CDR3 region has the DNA TGTGCCAGCAGTTTTTTGGGAACTGAAGCTTTCTTT.

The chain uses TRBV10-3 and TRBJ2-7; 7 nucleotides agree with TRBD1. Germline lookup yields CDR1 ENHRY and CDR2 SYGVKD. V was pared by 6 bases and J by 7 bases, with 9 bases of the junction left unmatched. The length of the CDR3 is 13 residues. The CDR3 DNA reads TGTGCCATCAGCGGGACAGTCTTGGGGGAGCAGTACTTC. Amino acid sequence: CAISGTVLGEQYF.

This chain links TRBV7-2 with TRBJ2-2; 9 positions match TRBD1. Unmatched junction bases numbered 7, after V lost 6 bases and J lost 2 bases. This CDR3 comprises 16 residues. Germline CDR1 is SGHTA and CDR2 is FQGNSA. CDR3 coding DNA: TGTGCCAGCAGGAAGCGACAGGGGGAAAACACCGGGGAGCTGTTTTTT. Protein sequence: CASRKRQGENTGELFF. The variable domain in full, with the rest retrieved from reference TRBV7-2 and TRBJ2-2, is GAGVSQSPSNKVTEKGKDVELRCDPISGHTALYWYRQSLGQGLEFLIYFQGNSAPDKSGLPSDRFSAERTGGSVSTLTIQRTQQEDSAVYLCASRKRQGENTGELFFGEGSRLTVL.

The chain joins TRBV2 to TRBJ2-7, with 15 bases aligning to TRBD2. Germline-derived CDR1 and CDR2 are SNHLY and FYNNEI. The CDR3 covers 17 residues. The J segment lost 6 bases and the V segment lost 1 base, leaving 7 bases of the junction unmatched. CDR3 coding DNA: TGTGCCAGCAGTGAAGTTGGACTAGCGGGAGGGCCAAGCGAGCAGTACTTC. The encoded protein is CASSEVGLAGGPSEQYF.

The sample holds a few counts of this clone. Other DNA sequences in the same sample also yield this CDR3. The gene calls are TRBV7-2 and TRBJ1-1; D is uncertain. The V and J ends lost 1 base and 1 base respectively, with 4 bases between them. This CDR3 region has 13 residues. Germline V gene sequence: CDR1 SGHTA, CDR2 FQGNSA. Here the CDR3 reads CASSLVGNTEAFF. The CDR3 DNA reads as TGTGCCAGCAGCTTAGTGGGGAACACTGAAGCTTTCTTT. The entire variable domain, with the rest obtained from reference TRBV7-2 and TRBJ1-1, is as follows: GAGVSQSPSNKVTEKGKDVELRCDPISGHTALYWYRQSLGQGLEFLIYFQGNSAPDKSGLPSDRFSAERTGGSVSTLTIQRTQQEDSAVYLCASSLVGNTEAFFGQGTRLTVV.

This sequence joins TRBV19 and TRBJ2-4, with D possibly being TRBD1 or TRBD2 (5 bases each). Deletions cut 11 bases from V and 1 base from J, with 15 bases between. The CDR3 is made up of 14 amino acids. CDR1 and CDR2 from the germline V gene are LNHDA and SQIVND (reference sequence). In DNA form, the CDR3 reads TGTGCCTGTGCCGGGACCAACGCCAAAAACATTCAGTACTTC. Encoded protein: CACAGTNAKNIQYF.

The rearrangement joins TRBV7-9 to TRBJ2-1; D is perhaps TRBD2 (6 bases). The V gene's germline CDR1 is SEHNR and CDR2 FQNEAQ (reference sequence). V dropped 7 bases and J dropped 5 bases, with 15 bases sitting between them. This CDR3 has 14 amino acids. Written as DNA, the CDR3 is TGTGCCAGCAATCGGGGGAGGCGGGACAATGAGCAGTTCTTC. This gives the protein CASNRGRRDNEQFF.

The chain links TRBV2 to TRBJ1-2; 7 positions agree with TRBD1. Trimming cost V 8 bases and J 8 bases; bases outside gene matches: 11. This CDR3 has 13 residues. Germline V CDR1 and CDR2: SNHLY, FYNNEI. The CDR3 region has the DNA TGTGCCAGCGGACAGGTCGAAATTGTAGGCTACACCTTC. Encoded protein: CASGQVEIVGYTF.

The CDR3 DNA reads TGTGCCAGCAGCTTAGTTCCCGGGAGTCTCTACGAGCAGTACTTC. It specifies CASSLVPGSLYEQYF. The chain combines TRBV7-3 with TRBJ2-7; TRBD2 is a possible D gene (6 bases). V lost 2 bases to trimming and J lost 3 bases, with 14 bases between them. Looked up from germline, CDR1 is SGHTA and CDR2 is FQGTGA. The CDR3 extends over 15 amino acids.

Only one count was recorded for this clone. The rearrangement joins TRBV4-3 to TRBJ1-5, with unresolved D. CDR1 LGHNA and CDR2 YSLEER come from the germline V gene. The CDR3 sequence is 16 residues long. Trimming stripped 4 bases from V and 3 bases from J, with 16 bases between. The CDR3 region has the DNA TGCGCCAGCAGCCTGGCCCCAGAACAGACCAATCAGCCCCAGCATTTT. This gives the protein CASSLAPEQTNQPQHF.

The CDR3 sequence is CASSVLAGANNEQFF. CDR3 coding DNA: TGTGCCAGCAGCGTACTAGCGGGAGCAAACAATGAGCAGTTCTTC. The J gene is TRBJ2-1, the V gene TRBV9; 10 nucleotides align to TRBD2. The CDR3 contains 15 residues. Looked up from germline, CDR1 is SGDLS and CDR2 is YYNGEE. V was pared by 1 base and J by 5 bases, with 3 bases of the junction left unmatched.

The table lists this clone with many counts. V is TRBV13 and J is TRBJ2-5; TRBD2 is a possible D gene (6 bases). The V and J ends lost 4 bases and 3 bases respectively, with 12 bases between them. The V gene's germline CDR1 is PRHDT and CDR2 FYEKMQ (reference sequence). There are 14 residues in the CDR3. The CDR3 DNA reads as TGTGCCAGCAGCTCAAGGGACTTCAAAGAGACCCAGTACTTC. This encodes CASSSRDFKETQYF.

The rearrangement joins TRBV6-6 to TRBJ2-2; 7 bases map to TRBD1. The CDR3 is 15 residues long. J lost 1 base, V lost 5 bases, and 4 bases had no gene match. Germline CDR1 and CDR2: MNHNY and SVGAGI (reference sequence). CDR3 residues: CASSESGGNTGELFF. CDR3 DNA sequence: TGTGCCAGCAGTGAGTCAGGGGGGAACACCGGGGAGCTGTTTTTT.

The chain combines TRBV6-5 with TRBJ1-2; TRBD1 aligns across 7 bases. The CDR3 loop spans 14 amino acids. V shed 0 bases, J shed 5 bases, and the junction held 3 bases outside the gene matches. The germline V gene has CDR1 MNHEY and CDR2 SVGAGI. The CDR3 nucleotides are TGTGCCAGCAGTTACTCGGGACAGAGATATGGCTACACCTTC. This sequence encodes CASSYSGQRYGYTF.

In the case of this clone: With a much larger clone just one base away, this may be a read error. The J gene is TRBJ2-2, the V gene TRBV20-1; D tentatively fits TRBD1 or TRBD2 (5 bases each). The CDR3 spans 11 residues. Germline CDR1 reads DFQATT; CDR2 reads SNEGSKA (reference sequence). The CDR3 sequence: CSATGYGEPFF. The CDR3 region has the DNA TGCAGTGCTACAGGGTACGGGGAGCCGTTTTTT.

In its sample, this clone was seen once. The CDR3 loop reads CSTARDRGQETQYF. The CDR3 region has the DNA TGCAGCACCGCCCGGGACAGGGGGCAGGAGACCCAGTACTTC. The V call is TRBV29-1, the J call TRBJ2-5, with 12 bases lining up with TRBD1. The CDR3 totals 14 residues. The germline V gene encodes CDR1 SQVTM and CDR2 ANQGSEA. V lost 8 bases to trimming and J lost 5 bases; unmatched junction nucleotides: 9. The whole variable domain, filled in from reference TRBV29-1 and TRBJ2-5, reads SAVISQKPSRDICQRGTSLTIQCQVDSQVTMMFWYRQQPGQSLTLIATANQGSEATYESGFVIDKFPISRPNLTFSTLTVSNMSPEDSSIYLCSTARDRGQETQYFGPGTRLLVL.

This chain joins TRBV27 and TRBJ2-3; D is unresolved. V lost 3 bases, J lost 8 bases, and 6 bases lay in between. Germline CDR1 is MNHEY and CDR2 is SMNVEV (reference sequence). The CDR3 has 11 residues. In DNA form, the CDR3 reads TGTGCCAGCAGTTTCGGAAGTACGCAGTATTTT. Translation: CASSFGSTQYF.

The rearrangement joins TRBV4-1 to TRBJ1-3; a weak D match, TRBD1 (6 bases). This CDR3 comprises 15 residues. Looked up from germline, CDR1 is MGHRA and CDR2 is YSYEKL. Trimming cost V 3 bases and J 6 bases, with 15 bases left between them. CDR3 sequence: CASSQPTGKENTIYF. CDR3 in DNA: TGCGCCAGCAGCCAGCCTACAGGGAAAGAAAACACCATATATTTT.

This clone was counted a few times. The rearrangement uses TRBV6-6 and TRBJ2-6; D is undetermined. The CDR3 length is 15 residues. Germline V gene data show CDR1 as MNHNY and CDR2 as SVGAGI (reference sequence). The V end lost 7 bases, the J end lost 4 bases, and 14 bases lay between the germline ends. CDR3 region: CASNSLGAGANVLTF. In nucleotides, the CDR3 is TGTGCCAGCAACAGTTTGGGTGCCGGGGCCAACGTCCTGACTTTC.

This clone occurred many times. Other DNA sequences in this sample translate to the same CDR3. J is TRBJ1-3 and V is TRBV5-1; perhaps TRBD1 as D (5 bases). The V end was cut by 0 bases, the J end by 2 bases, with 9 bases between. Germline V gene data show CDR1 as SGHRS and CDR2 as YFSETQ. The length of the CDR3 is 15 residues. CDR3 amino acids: CASSLADTPGNTIYF. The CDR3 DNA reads TGCGCCAGCAGCTTGGCGGACACCCCTGGAAACACCATATATTTT.

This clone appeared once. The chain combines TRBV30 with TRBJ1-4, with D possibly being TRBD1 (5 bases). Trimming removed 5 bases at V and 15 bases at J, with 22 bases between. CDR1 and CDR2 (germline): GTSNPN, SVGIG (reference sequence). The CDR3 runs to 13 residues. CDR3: CAWAKGGHWGVFF. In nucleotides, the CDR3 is TGTGCCTGGGCAAAAGGTGGCCACTGGGGGGTGTTTTTT.

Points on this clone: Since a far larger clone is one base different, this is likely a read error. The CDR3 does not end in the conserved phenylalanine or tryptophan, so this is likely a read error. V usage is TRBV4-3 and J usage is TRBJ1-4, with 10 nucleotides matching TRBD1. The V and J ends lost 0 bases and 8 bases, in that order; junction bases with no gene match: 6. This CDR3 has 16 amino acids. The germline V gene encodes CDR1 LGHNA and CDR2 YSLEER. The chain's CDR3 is CASSQDLGTGAEKLFL. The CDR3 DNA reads TGCGCCAGCAGCCAAGATCTTGGGACAGGGGCCGAAAAACTGTTTCTT.

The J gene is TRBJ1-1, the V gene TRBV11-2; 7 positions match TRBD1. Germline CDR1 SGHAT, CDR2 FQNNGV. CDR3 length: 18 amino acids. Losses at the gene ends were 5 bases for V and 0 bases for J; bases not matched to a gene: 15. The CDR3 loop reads CASSPPVVGQVMNTEAFF. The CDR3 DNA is TGTGCCAGCAGCCCACCAGTAGTCGGACAGGTGATGAACACTGAAGCTTTCTTT.

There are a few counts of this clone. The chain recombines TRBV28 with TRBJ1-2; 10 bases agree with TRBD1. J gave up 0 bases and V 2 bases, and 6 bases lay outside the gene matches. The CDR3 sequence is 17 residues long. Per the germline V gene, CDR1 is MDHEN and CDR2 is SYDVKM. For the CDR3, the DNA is TGTGCCAGCAGTTTACCCGGACAGGGGGAACCTAACTATGGCTACACCTTC. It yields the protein CASSLPGQGEPNYGYTF.

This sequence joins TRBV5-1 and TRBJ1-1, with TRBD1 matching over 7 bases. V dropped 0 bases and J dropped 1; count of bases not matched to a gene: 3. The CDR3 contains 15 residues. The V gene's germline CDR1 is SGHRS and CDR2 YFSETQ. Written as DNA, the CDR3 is TGCGCCAGCAGCTTGGGTGGGACAGAGAACACTGAAGCTTTCTTT. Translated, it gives CASSLGGTENTEAFF.

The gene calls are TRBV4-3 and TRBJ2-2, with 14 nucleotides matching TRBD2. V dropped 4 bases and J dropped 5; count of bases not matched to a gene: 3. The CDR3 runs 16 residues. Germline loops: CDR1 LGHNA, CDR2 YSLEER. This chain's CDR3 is CASSPTSGRGTGELFF. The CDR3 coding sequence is TGCGCCAGCAGCCCGACTAGCGGGAGGGGGACCGGGGAGCTGTTTTTT.